This note documents a single TCR beta chain sequence. The target antigen is unknown. Germline V CDR1 and CDR2: SGHRS, YFSETQ. V gave up 0 bases and J gave up 4 bases; unmatched junction bases: 8. This CDR3 is 16 amino acids long. TCRdb's copy holds only in-frame clones and misses some; the assay was immunoSEQ multiplex PCR. The table has some 1 million clones, about 75% seen once. The sample originates from a study of shared clonotypes between healthy human individuals. Study as a whole: Donors, aged 18 to 49, were a couple of women and three men. Study-level findings and limits: Sequencing depth was predicted to influence how clonotypes are shared among donors.

V gene TRBV5-1 combines with J gene TRBJ2-3; 7 nucleotides align to TRBD2. Sample: memory CD4+ T cells sorted from blood. Noted subset: CD45RA-negative fraction. The sequence derives from a man between 18 and 29 years old in good health. In nucleotides, the CDR3 is TGCGCCAGCAGCTTGGGAGGTTCGGGGGGATCAGATACGCAGTATTTT. It is translated as CASSLGGSGGSDTQYF.